The 6 T cell receptor beta chains given below trace back to one sample, sequenced in a study of shared clonotypes between healthy human individuals. The data were produced by immunoSEQ multiplex PCR, yet TCRdb's version contains in-frame clones alone and is incomplete. Counted here are roughly 2,000,000 clones, just over 90% occurring once; the ten biggest clones make up less than 2%. Terminally differentiated effector memory CD45RA+ cells were excluded by CCR7 positive selection of CD45RO-negative cells. Sequencing was performed on naive CD8+ T cells from PBMCs. These receptors were collected from a man younger than 35 in good health. Some clones in this sample may be carry-over from other donors' samples.

The chain recombines TRBV28 with TRBJ2-7; D might be TRBD2 (6 bases). CDR3 length: 15 residues. V was trimmed by 2 bases and J by 1 base, leaving 12 bases between them. From germline, CDR1 is MDHEN and CDR2 SYDVKM. In DNA form, the CDR3 reads TGTGCCAGCAGTTTACTTAGCGGAACTTCCTACGAGCAGTACTTC. Translated, it gives CASSLLSGTSYEQYF.

The chain uses TRBV10-3 and TRBJ2-7; D is possibly TRBD1 (6 bases). The CDR3 sequence is 15 residues long. Per the germline V gene, CDR1 is ENHRY and CDR2 is SYGVKD. V dropped 2 bases and J dropped 1 base, with 12 bases sitting between them. This CDR3 reads CAISEGQGTSYEQYF. The CDR3 DNA follows: TGTGCCATCAGTGAGGGGCAGGGGACATCCTACGAGCAGTACTTC.

This clone appeared a single time. CDR3 protein: CASSLPQPGELFF. CDR3 coding DNA: TGTGCCAGCAGTTTACCCCAGCCCGGGGAGCTGTTTTTT. The chain is built from TRBV28 and TRBJ2-2; D gene ambiguous. This CDR3 has 13 amino acids. Trimming pared 2 bases from V and 6 bases from J, leaving 7 bases between. Germline CDR1 and CDR2: MDHEN and SYDVKM.

DNA for the CDR3: TGTGCCAGCAGCCAAGCCGGGCAGGGGGCGGTGTACGAGCAGTACTTC. This gives the protein CASSQAGQGAVYEQYF. The chain recombines TRBV4-2 with TRBJ2-7, with 8 positions matching TRBD1. Trimming at V came to 1 base and at J to 4 bases, leaving 9 bases not matched to a gene. CDR1 and CDR2 from the germline V gene are LGHNA and YNFKEQ. This CDR3 spans 16 amino acids.

The chain has TRBV9 and TRBJ2-1; 7 nucleotides align to TRBD2. The CDR3 extends over 16 amino acids. Trimming cost V 4 bases and J 1 base; bases outside gene matches: 8. Germline CDR1 SGDLS, CDR2 YYNGEE. The CDR3 bases are TGTGCCAGCAGCCCCGGGGGGAAGGGATCCTACAATGAGCAGTTCTTC. This sequence encodes CASSPGGKGSYNEQFF.

About this clone itself: The same CDR3 also results from other DNA sequences found in this sample. The V call is TRBV9, the J call TRBJ2-5, with TRBD1 identical over 7 bases. CDR1 is SGDLS, CDR2 YYNGEE, per germline. V lost 4 bases and J lost 1; bases outside the gene matches: 4. The CDR3 contains 14 residues. CDR3 in DNA: TGTGCCAGCAGCCCTTGGGACAGCCAAGAGACCCAGTACTTC. Its translation is CASSPWDSQETQYF.